This is a list of T cell receptor beta chains from one sample in a study of neoadjuvant nivolumab and ipilimumab in lung cancer. The table came from immunoSEQ multiplex PCR; TCRdb's copy has only in-frame clones and leaves some out. The sample lists about 29,000 clones; more than 80% were seen once. Specimen: tumor tissue, collected after neoadjuvant nivolumab, alone or with ipilimumab, at or shortly before surgery. These receptors were taken from an adult with non-small cell lung cancer. Each CDR3 is given with its conserved first and last residue. A D gene is named only where the DNA matches it firmly. Size is stated for part of the rows, as once, few or many counts, or as a class when the clone is expanded.

J gene: TRBJ2-1; D gene: -; V gene: TRBV30; clone size: once; CDR3 DNA: TGTGCCTGGAGTGAGCTAGGCAGTGAGCAGTTCTTC; CDR3 protein: CAWSELGSEQFF
J gene: TRBJ1-1; D gene: -; V gene: TRBV27; clone size: -; CDR3 DNA: TGTGCCAGCAGTTTTCAACACAGGAACACTGAAGCTTTCTTT; CDR3 protein: CASSFQHRNTEAFF
J gene: TRBJ1-2; D gene: TRBD1; V gene: TRBV7-2; clone size: -; CDR3 DNA: TGTGCCAGCAGCTTACCAGGGGGCGCAGGCTACACCTTC; CDR3 protein: CASSLPGGAGYTF
J gene: TRBJ2-2; D gene: -; V gene: TRBV5-1; clone size: -; CDR3 DNA: TGCGCCAGCAGCTTGAGAGCGGTAGCGGACAGTAACACCGGGGAGCTGTTTTTT; CDR3 protein: CASSLRAVADSNTGELFF
J gene: TRBJ2-5; D gene: -; V gene: TRBV5-1; clone size: -; CDR3 DNA: TGCGCCAGCAGCTTGGGACGGGGCCAAGAGACCCAGTACTTC; CDR3 protein: CASSLGRGQETQYF
J gene: TRBJ2-1; D gene: -; V gene: TRBV29-1; clone size: -; CDR3 DNA: TGCAGCGTCGAACAAAGTGAGCAGTTCTTC; CDR3 protein: CSVEQSEQFF
J gene: TRBJ1-5; D gene: -; V gene: TRBV5-1; clone size: -; CDR3 DNA: TGCGCCAGCAGCTTGGGGGGGGACACCTATCAGCCCCAGCATTTT; CDR3 protein: CASSLGGDTYQPQHF
J gene: TRBJ2-5; D gene: TRBD2; V gene: TRBV7-9; clone size: -; CDR3 DNA: TGTGCCAGCAGCACCGGTAGCGGGGGGTCAGAGACCCAGTACTTC; CDR3 protein: CASSTGSGGSETQYF
J gene: TRBJ2-7; D gene: -; V gene: TRBV18; clone size: -; CDR3 DNA: TGTGCCAGCTCACCCCGGGTCCTCTACGAGCAGTACTTC; CDR3 protein: CASSPRVLYEQYF
J gene: TRBJ1-1; D gene: -; V gene: TRBV5-6; clone size: -; CDR3 DNA: TGTGCCAGCAGTGGGGTTATGAACACTGAAGCTTTCTTT; CDR3 protein: CASSGVMNTEAFF
J gene: TRBJ1-2; D gene: -; V gene: TRBV30; clone size: once; CDR3 DNA: TGTGCCTGGAGTGTATCTATGAACGGCTACACCTTC; CDR3 protein: CAWSVSMNGYTF
J gene: TRBJ2-7; D gene: -; V gene: TRBV18; clone size: -; CDR3 DNA: TGTGCCAGCTCGAGGCAGGGGACGCGGACTTATGAGCAGTACTTC; CDR3 protein: CASSRQGTRTYEQYF
J gene: TRBJ1-3; D gene: -; V gene: TRBV30; clone size: -; CDR3 DNA: TGTGCCTGGAGTGGATCTGGAAACACCATATATTTT; CDR3 protein: CAWSGSGNTIYF
J gene: TRBJ2-3; D gene: TRBD2; V gene: TRBV7-2; clone size: once; CDR3 DNA: TGTGCCAGCAGCTTAGATAGCGGGAGCACAGATACGCAGTATTTT; CDR3 protein: CASSLDSGSTDTQYF
J gene: TRBJ1-4; D gene: -; V gene: TRBV27; clone size: few; CDR3 DNA: TGTGCCAGCAGTATACGACCCTTAACTAATGAAAAACTGTTTTTT; CDR3 protein: CASSIRPLTNEKLFF
J gene: TRBJ1-5; D gene: TRBD1; V gene: TRBV19; clone size: -; CDR3 DNA: TGTGCCAGTAGTATCCTCAGGGGCCAGGGGGGTTTTAGCAATCAGCCCCAGCATTTT; CDR3 protein: CASSILRGQGGFSNQPQHF
J gene: TRBJ2-7; D gene: TRBD2; V gene: TRBV30; clone size: -; CDR3 DNA: TGTGCCTGGACCTCTGGCGGGAGGGGATACGAGCAGTACTTC; CDR3 protein: CAWTSGGRGYEQYF
J gene: TRBJ1-1; D gene: -; V gene: TRBV6-5; clone size: -; CDR3 DNA: TGTGCCAGCAGCCCCTGGACGGGGAACACTGAAGCTTTCTTT; CDR3 protein: CASSPWTGNTEAFF
J gene: TRBJ2-7; D gene: TRBD1; V gene: TRBV7-2; clone size: -; CDR3 DNA: TGTGCCAGCAACTCAAGACAGGGGGCCTACGAGCAGTACTTC; CDR3 protein: CASNSRQGAYEQYF
J gene: TRBJ2-3; D gene: TRBD1; V gene: TRBV10-3; clone size: few; CDR3 DNA: TGTGCCATCAGCACCGGGACAGGGGATGCAGATACGCAGTATTTT; CDR3 protein: CAISTGTGDADTQYF
J gene: TRBJ1-4; D gene: -; V gene: TRBV29-1; clone size: -; CDR3 DNA: TGCAGCGTTTCAAGAAGGTCTAATGAAAAACTGTTTTTT; CDR3 protein: CSVSRRSNEKLFF
J gene: TRBJ2-7; D gene: TRBD2; V gene: TRBV10-3; clone size: once; CDR3 DNA: TGTGCCACAAAACCGGGACTAGCGGCCCGGGACGAGCAGTACTTC; CDR3 protein: CATKPGLAARDEQYF
J gene: TRBJ2-1; D gene: TRBD2; V gene: TRBV7-2; clone size: -; CDR3 DNA: TGTGCCAGCAGCACCGGGGGGGGTTACAATGAGCAGTTCTTC; CDR3 protein: CASSTGGGYNEQFF
J gene: TRBJ1-2; D gene: -; V gene: TRBV10-3; clone size: -; CDR3 DNA: TGTGCCATCAGTGAGTCTTCCGGGACCGTCTATGGCTACACCTTC; CDR3 protein: CAISESSGTVYGYTF